This T cell receptor beta chain was identified during a study of CD8 T cells in ankylosing spondylitis. TCRdb itself ran the 5' RACE reads through MiXCR, one entry per CDR3 protein. The sample holds 300,000 to 400,000 distinct CDR3 sequences, 11% seen once. Study outcomes and limitations: The study identified a TCR beta motif of eight highly homologous variants that appeared characteristic of ankylosing spondylitis blood. Matched ankylosing spondylitis synovial fluid reportedly showed significant enrichment of disease-linked clones.

As concerns this clonotype: The antigen is not known.

Per the germline V gene, CDR1 is SGDLS and CDR2 is YYNGEE. The CDR3 runs 13 residues. V gave up 7 bases and J gave up 5 bases, with 15 bases separating them. The sample was blood, either unsorted or a sorted T cell fraction (not recorded which). The receptor was isolated from a female donor with ankylosing spondylitis or in good health (not recorded which). The rearrangement links TRBV9 to TRBJ2-5; D possibly corresponds to TRBD2 (6 bases). The CDR3 protein is CASSREPRETQYF. The CDR3 nucleotides are TGTGCCAGCTCCCGGGAGCCCCGGGAGACCCAGTACTTC.